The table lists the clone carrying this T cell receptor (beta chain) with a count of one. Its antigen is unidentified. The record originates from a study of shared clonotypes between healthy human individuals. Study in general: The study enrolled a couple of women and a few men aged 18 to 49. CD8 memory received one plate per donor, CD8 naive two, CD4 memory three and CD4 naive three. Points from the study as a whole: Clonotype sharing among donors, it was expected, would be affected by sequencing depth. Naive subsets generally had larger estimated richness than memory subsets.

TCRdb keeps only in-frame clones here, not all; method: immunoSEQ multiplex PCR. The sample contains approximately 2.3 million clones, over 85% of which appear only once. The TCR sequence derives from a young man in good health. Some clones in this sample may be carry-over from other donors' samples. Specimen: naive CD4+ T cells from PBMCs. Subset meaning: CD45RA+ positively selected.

The CDR3 sequence: CAGTPGTGGTDTQYF. The CDR3 coding sequence is TGTGCCGGGACCCCCGGGACAGGGGGCACAGATACGCAGTATTTT. The chain combines TRBV30 with TRBJ2-3, with 10 nucleotides matching TRBD1. Unmatched junction bases numbered 9, after V lost 8 bases and J lost 1 base. This CDR3 is built from 15 residues. Per germline, CDR1 GTSNPN and CDR2 SVGIG (reference sequence). Full variable domain (outside the CDR3, taken from reference TRBV30 and TRBJ2-3): SQTIHQWPATLVQPVGSPLSLECTVEGTSNPNLYWYRQAAGRGLQLLFYSVGIGQISSEVPQNLSASRPQDRQFILSSKKLLLSDSGFYLCAGTPGTGGTDTQYFGPGTRLTVL.